One sample yielded the 28 T cell receptor beta chains listed below, sequenced in a study of cytomegalovirus exposure and HLA in healthy donors. The study ran its PCR with 60 Vbeta and 13 Jbeta primers. Sequencing was performed with immunoSEQ multiplex PCR; in TCRdb, only in-frame clones are kept and a portion is missing. The sample has approximately 140,000 clones, roughly 80% seen once. Sequencing used PBMCs. The receptors shown here come from a woman aged 60-70 years in good health and CMV-seronegative.

The J gene is TRBJ1-1, the V gene TRBV28, with a weak D call TRBD1 (6 bases). Germline assignment: CDR1 MDHEN and CDR2 SYDVKM. This CDR3 has 14 residues. The ends were cut back, 6 bases at V and 1 base at J, with 12 bases in the middle. The CDR3 protein is CASSRGGWNTEAFF. For the CDR3, the DNA is TGTGCCAGCAGCCGGGGGGGCTGGAACACTGAAGCTTTCTTT.

The chain is built from TRBV9 and TRBJ2-7, with D hard to call. This CDR3 region has 14 residues. Germline V lookup: CDR1 SGDLS, CDR2 YYNGEE. Trimming took 0 bases from V and 1 from J, leaving 8 bases between them. CDR3 nucleotides: TGTGCCAGCAGCGTAGATGGCGGATCCTACGAGCAGTACTTC. It codes for CASSVDGGSYEQYF.

This clone was seen more than once but under ten times. V is TRBV28 and J is TRBJ2-2; tentatively, D is TRBD1 (5 bases). Trimming shortened V by 5 bases and J by 7 bases, and 11 bases separated the two germline ends. This CDR3 is 13 amino acids long. Germline values: CDR1 MDHEN, CDR2 SYDVKM. CDR3 amino acids: CASSASGFGELFF. The CDR3 DNA sequence: TGTGCCAGCAGTGCCTCAGGGTTCGGGGAGCTGTTTTTT.

The gene calls are TRBV28 and TRBJ2-2, with a tentative D call TRBD2 (6 bases). The CDR3 totals 12 residues. CDR1 is MDHEN, CDR2 SYDVKM, per germline. Trimming took off 5 bases at V and 8 bases at J, with 9 bases between the two ends. The CDR3 region is CASSGGWGELFF. For the CDR3, the DNA is TGTGCCAGCAGTGGGGGGTGGGGGGAGCTGTTTTTT.

The chain uses TRBV4-1 and TRBJ1-5; possibly TRBD1 for D (6 bases). The CDR3 has 15 amino acids. Germline-derived CDR1 and CDR2 are MGHRA and YSYEKL. V gave up 0 bases and J gave up 5 bases, with 11 bases separating them. The CDR3 here is CASSQERDTYQPQHF. The CDR3 DNA is TGCGCCAGCAGCCAAGAGAGGGACACTTATCAGCCCCAGCATTTT.

The J gene is TRBJ2-1, the V gene TRBV28, with 7 bases fitting TRBD1. CDR1 is MDHEN and CDR2 is SYDVKM in the germline V gene. Germline trimming cut 6 bases from V and 6 bases from J; bases unmatched to any gene: 11. This CDR3 contains 15 residues. The CDR3, as DNA: TGTGCCAGCAGGACAGGGTTTTTGGTGTTCAATGAGCAGTTCTTC. This gives the protein CASRTGFLVFNEQFF.

The V gene is TRBV27, the J gene TRBJ1-1; 7 bases align to TRBD1. There are 13 residues in the CDR3. Germline lookup yields CDR1 MNHEY and CDR2 SMNVEV (reference sequence). V was pared by 4 bases and J by 6 bases, with 5 bases of the junction left unmatched. The CDR3 sequence is CASSWRGQSEAFF. The CDR3 DNA follows: TGTGCCAGCAGTTGGAGGGGGCAGTCTGAAGCTTTCTTT.

J is TRBJ1-2 and V is TRBV4-2; no firm D call. Germline V gene data show CDR1 as LGHNA and CDR2 as YNFKEQ. Trimming left V 4 bases short and J 0 bases short, with 15 bases between. The CDR3 runs to 16 residues. This CDR3 is CASSRRSREANYGYTF. In DNA form, the CDR3 reads TGTGCCAGCAGCCGTAGATCTAGAGAGGCTAACTATGGCTACACCTTC.

This chain joins TRBV30 and TRBJ1-1; the D is unclear. This CDR3 is 11 amino acids long. V gave up 6 bases and J gave up 1 base, with 6 bases separating them. Germline CDR1 and CDR2: GTSNPN and SVGIG (reference sequence). The CDR3 DNA sequence: TGTGCCTGTAGGAGGAACACTGAAGCTTTCTTT. Its protein is CACRRNTEAFF.

The chain joins TRBV19 to TRBJ1-4, with D possibly matching TRBD1 (6 bases). The V and J ends lost 8 bases and 7 bases respectively, with 14 bases between them. Per germline, CDR1 LNHDA and CDR2 SQIVND (reference sequence). The CDR3 has 13 amino acids. In DNA form, the CDR3 reads TGTGCCAGTTCTGGGGACATCGGTGAAAAACTGTTTTTT. Its translation is CASSGDIGEKLFF.

V gene TRBV7-2 combines with J gene TRBJ2-7; D is ambiguous. From germline, CDR1 is SGHTA and CDR2 FQGNSA. V was trimmed by 2 bases and J by 3 bases, leaving 8 bases between them. The CDR3 contains 13 residues. In DNA, the CDR3 is TGTGCCAGCAGCTTATACGACAACTACGAGCAGTACTTC. It is translated as CASSLYDNYEQYF.

In this sample, this clone turned up once. V usage is TRBV6-5 and J usage is TRBJ2-7, with 8 bases aligning to TRBD2. J was trimmed by 0 bases and V by 2 bases; bases with no gene match: 3. The CDR3 consists of 15 residues. From germline, CDR1 is MNHEY and CDR2 SVGAGI. The CDR3 region has the DNA TGTGCCAGCAGTTACGATGGGACTAGCTCCTACGAGCAGTACTTC. Translation: CASSYDGTSSYEQYF.

This chain uses TRBV28 with TRBJ1-1, with a possible D match to TRBD1 (6 bases). The ends were cut back, 4 bases at V and 7 bases at J, with 13 bases in the middle. This CDR3 has 13 residues. Germline assignment: CDR1 MDHEN and CDR2 SYDVKM. The CDR3 DNA follows: TGTGCCAGCAGTTATGGGGGCGCCGGTGAAGCTTTCTTT. Protein sequence: CASSYGGAGEAFF.

The gene calls are TRBV10-3 and TRBJ1-5, with D perhaps matching TRBD1 (6 bases). CDR1 ENHRY and CDR2 SYGVKD come from the germline V gene. V shed 10 bases and J shed 6 bases, with 19 bases lying between them. This CDR3 contains 14 residues. The CDR3, as DNA: TGTGCCACCGGGGGGGCGGTTGGTAGTCAGCCCCAGCATTTT. Residues: CATGGAVGSQPQHF.

There are a few counts of this clone. Written as DNA, the CDR3 is TGTGCCAGCAGCGCGGGGCCACAAGAGACCCAGTACTTC. The encoded protein is CASSAGPQETQYF. The V gene is TRBV25-1, the J gene TRBJ2-5; D might be TRBD2 (6 bases). Germline V lookup: CDR1 MGHDK, CDR2 SYGVNS. The CDR3 runs to 13 residues. Trimming cost V 6 bases and J 2 bases, with 10 bases left between them.

The chain recombines TRBV5-1 with TRBJ2-3; 12 nucleotides align to TRBD2. Trimming took 4 bases from V and 5 from J; bases not matched to a gene: 8. CDR1 and CDR2 from the germline V gene are SGHRS and YFSETQ. The CDR3 is 16 residues long. CDR3: CASSPTSGGTRDTQYF. DNA of the CDR3: TGCGCCAGCAGCCCGACTAGCGGGGGAACGAGAGATACGCAGTATTTT.

CDR3 coding DNA: TGCGCCAGCAGCCCCTCGACTAGCGGGAGTGGATACGAGCAGTACTTC. Translation gives CASSPSTSGSGYEQYF. The chain recombines TRBV4-1 with TRBJ2-7, with 12 bases matching TRBD2. The V gene end was trimmed by 4 bases and the J gene end by 4 bases; junction bases not matched to a gene: 8. The CDR3 spans 16 residues. From germline, CDR1 is MGHRA and CDR2 YSYEKL.

The chain has TRBV5-1 and TRBJ2-7; 10 nucleotides agree with TRBD2. V shed 4 bases and J 3 bases; nucleotides not matched to a gene: 4. CDR3 size: 14 residues. CDR1 SGHRS and CDR2 YFSETQ come from the germline V gene. CDR3 protein: CASSQAGGSYEQYF. CDR3 bases: TGCGCCAGCAGCCAAGCGGGAGGGAGCTACGAGCAGTACTTC.

This chain connects TRBV5-1 to TRBJ1-2; 8 bases are a match to TRBD1. V was clipped by 4 bases and J by 4 bases; unmatched bases: 9. This CDR3 spans 15 amino acids. Germline CDR1 reads SGHRS; CDR2 reads YFSETQ. CDR3 amino acids: CASSARTGMGYGYTF. The DNA of the CDR3 is TGCGCCAGCAGCGCGCGGACAGGGATGGGCTATGGCTACACCTTC.

J is TRBJ2-2 and V is TRBV5-1; 7 bases match TRBD2. V gave up 0 bases and J gave up 4 bases; unmatched junction bases: 6. Per the germline V gene, CDR1 is SGHRS and CDR2 is YFSETQ. The CDR3 contains 16 residues. The CDR3 region has the DNA TGCGCCAGCAGCTTGGTTCCTAGCGGAAGCACCGGGGAGCTGTTTTTT. Translating it yields CASSLVPSGSTGELFF.

The chain couples TRBV28 to TRBJ1-6, with 9 bases matching TRBD1. Germline V CDR1 and CDR2: MDHEN, SYDVKM. With 8 bases clipped from V and 9 bases from J, the junction kept 5 bases outside the gene matches. The CDR3 sequence is 13 residues long. Here the CDR3 DNA reads TGTGCCAGCCAGACAGGGGGTACTTCACCCCTCCACTTT. This encodes CASQTGGTSPLHF. Full variable domain (outside the CDR3, taken from reference TRBV28 and TRBJ1-6): DVKVTQSSRYLVKRTGEKVFLECVQDMDHENMFWYRQDPGLGLRLIYFSYDVKMKEKGDIPEGYSVSREKKERFSLILESASTNQTSMYLCASQTGGTSPLHFGNGTRLTVT.

The gene calls are TRBV4-1 and TRBJ2-2, with D maybe TRBD1 (5 bases). Germline assignment: CDR1 MGHRA and CDR2 YSYEKL. CDR3 size: 16 residues. V was clipped by 1 base and J by 4 bases, with 13 bases between them. The CDR3 loop is CASSQGGTKRTGELFF. As DNA, the CDR3 is TGCGCCAGCAGCCAAGGGGGCACAAAACGCACCGGGGAGCTGTTTTTT.

This clone was seen only a few times. The rearrangement links TRBV19 to TRBJ1-5; 7 nucleotides agree with TRBD1. Trimming cost V 4 bases and J 7 bases; bases outside gene matches: 16. CDR1 is LNHDA and CDR2 is SQIVND in the germline V gene (reference sequence). There are 17 residues in the CDR3. CDR3 residues: CASSTIPTTGTGQPQHF. DNA for the CDR3: TGTGCCAGTAGTACGATCCCTACGACAGGGACGGGGCAGCCCCAGCATTTT.

The chain combines TRBV9 with TRBJ2-1; D remains ambiguous. The CDR3 extends over 15 amino acids. Germline V gene data show CDR1 as SGDLS and CDR2 as YYNGEE. V was clipped by 0 bases and J by 1 base, with 8 bases between them. The CDR3 spells CASSVGANSYNEQFF. In DNA form, the CDR3 reads TGTGCCAGCAGCGTAGGGGCGAATTCCTACAATGAGCAGTTCTTC. Full variable domain (outside the CDR3, taken from reference TRBV9 and TRBJ2-1): DSGVTQTPKHLITATGQRVTLRCSPRSGDLSVYWYQQSLDQGLQFLIQYYNGEERAKGNILERFSAQQFPDLHSELNLSSLELGDSALYFCASSVGANSYNEQFFGPGTRLTVL.

The chain has TRBV4-1 and TRBJ2-2, with TRBD2 matching 10 bases. Losses at the gene ends were 1 base for V and 4 bases for J; bases not matched to a gene: 6. This CDR3 spans 17 amino acids. Germline V gives CDR1 MGHRA, CDR2 YSYEKL. As DNA, the CDR3 is TGCGCCAGCAGCCAAGGTCTAGCGGGAGCCGGCACCGGGGAGCTGTTTTTT. This sequence encodes CASSQGLAGAGTGELFF.

This clone was found once. The chain links TRBV28 to TRBJ1-1; 7 positions match TRBD1. The CDR3 runs 14 residues. Trimming at V came to 6 bases and at J to 1 base, leaving 5 bases not matched to a gene. Germline assignment: CDR1 MDHEN and CDR2 SYDVKM. The CDR3 bases are TGTGCCAGCAGGACGACAGGGCCGAACACTGAAGCTTTCTTT. It translates to CASRTTGPNTEAFF.

This chain uses TRBV28 with TRBJ1-2; 7 bases agree with TRBD1. Germline V lookup: CDR1 MDHEN, CDR2 SYDVKM. V was pared by 3 bases and J by 8 bases, with 9 bases of the junction left unmatched. The CDR3 sequence is 14 residues long. CDR3 nucleotides: TGTGCCAGCAGTTTCGAGGGGGCGTGGGTCGGCTACACCTTC. Translated: CASSFEGAWVGYTF.

This clone appeared a few times. The chain recombines TRBV27 with TRBJ1-2, with D possibly being TRBD1 (6 bases). Deletions cut 3 bases from V and 8 bases from J, with 13 bases between. The CDR3 consists of 13 residues. Germline lookup yields CDR1 MNHEY and CDR2 SMNVEV (reference sequence). Here the CDR3 reads CASSFLGGAGYTF. CDR3 nucleotide sequence: TGTGCCAGCAGTTTTTTGGGGGGGGCGGGCTACACCTTC.